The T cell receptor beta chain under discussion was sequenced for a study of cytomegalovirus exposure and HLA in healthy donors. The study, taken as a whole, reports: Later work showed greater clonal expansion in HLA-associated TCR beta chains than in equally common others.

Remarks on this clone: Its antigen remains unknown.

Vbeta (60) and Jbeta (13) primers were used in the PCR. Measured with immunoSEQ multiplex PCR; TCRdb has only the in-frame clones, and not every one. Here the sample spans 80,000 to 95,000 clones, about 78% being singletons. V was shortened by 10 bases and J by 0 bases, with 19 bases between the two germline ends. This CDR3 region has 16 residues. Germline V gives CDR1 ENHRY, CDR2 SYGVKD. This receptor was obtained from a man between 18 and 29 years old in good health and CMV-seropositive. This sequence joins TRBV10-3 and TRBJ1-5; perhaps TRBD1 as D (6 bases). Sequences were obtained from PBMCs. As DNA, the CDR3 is TGTGCCACCCGCGGGGGTCGGGGGCTTAGCAATCAGCCCCAGCATTTT. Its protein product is CATRGGRGLSNQPQHF.